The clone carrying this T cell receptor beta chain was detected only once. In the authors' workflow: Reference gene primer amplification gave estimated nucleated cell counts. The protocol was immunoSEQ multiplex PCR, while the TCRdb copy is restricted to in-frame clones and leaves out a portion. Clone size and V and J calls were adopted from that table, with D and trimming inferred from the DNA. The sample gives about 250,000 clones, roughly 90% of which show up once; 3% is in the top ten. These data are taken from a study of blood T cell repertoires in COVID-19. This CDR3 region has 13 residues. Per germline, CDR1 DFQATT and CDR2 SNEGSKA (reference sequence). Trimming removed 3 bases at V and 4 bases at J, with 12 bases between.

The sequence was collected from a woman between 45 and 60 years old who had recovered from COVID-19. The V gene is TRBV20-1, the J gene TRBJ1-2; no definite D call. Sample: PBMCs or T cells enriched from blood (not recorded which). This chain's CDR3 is CSASSGFLYGYTF. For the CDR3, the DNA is TGCAGTGCTAGTTCGGGGTTTCTCTATGGCTACACCTTC.